This entry lists 25 T cell receptor beta chains sequenced from one sample in a study of CXCR3-negative and CXCR3-positive naive CD8 T cells. Study findings and constraints: CXCR3-positive naive cells had TRB CDR3s that were more hydrophobic than CXCR3-negative naive cells had.

Their cognate antigens are unknown. UMI-labeled 5' RACE yielded the TRB cDNA libraries. TCRdb reanalyzed the 5' RACE reads, giving one entry per CDR3 protein sequence and no DNA. Here the sample table reports 120,000 to 150,000 distinct CDR3 sequences. Sequencing used naive CXCR3+ CD8+ T cells from blood. Subset reported: CD45RO-CCR7+CD27+CD95- naive CD8+ T cells expressing CXCR3 (TNR3+). These receptors came from a human donor in good health. Some clones in this sample may be carry-over from other donors' samples.

This chain connects TRBV5-5 to TRBJ2-4; lacking DNA, the TRBD1 call made by TCRdb goes unchecked. CDR3 size: 15 residues. CDR1 is SGHKS and CDR2 is YYEKEE in the germline V gene (reference sequence). The CDR3: CASSPDPGAANIQYF. Using reference TRBV5-5 and TRBJ2-4 for the parts outside the CDR3, the full variable domain is DAGVTQSPTHLIKTRGQQVTLRCSPISGHKSVSWYQQVLGQGPQFIFQYYEKEERGRGNFPDRFSARQFPNYSSELNVNALLLGDSALYLCASSPDPGAANIQYFGAGTRLSVL.

This chain connects TRBV7-9 to TRBJ1-1. Germline CDR1 reads SEHNR; CDR2 reads FQNEAQ (reference sequence). The CDR3 is 14 amino acids. CDR3 amino acids: CASSPQQPDTEAFF.

This sequence joins TRBV10-3 and TRBJ2-1; TCRdb calls TRBD1, which cannot be checked without DNA. Per germline, CDR1 ENHRY and CDR2 SYGVKD. This CDR3 region has 14 residues. The CDR3 sequence: CAITPGQVTGEQFF.

This chain links TRBV11-2 with TRBJ2-1. The V gene's germline CDR1 is SGHAT and CDR2 FQNNGV. The CDR3 sequence is 15 residues long. CDR3 sequence reads: CASSLGPYRLNEQFF.

The rearrangement uses TRBV9 and TRBJ2-7; TCRdb indicates TRBD2, and absent DNA this call remains unverified. Per germline, CDR1 SGDLS and CDR2 YYNGEE. This CDR3 region has 14 residues. CDR3 protein: CASSPSDLPREQYF.

The chain recombines TRBV6-5 with TRBJ1-1; the D call from TCRdb, TRBD1, cannot be confirmed without DNA. CDR1 is MNHEY and CDR2 is SVGAGI in the germline V gene. The CDR3 is made up of 13 amino acids. The CDR3 is CASSYGAATEAFF.

The chain is built from TRBV5-1 and TRBJ2-7; TCRdb's D gene call, TRBD2, goes unchecked for lack of DNA. Germline CDR1 SGHRS, CDR2 YFSETQ. This CDR3 region has 19 residues. CDR3 amino acids: CASSLAGSSGRAGAYEQYF. Looking up the rest from reference TRBV5-1 and TRBJ2-7 gives the full variable domain: KAGVTQTPRYLIKTRGQQVTLSCSPISGHRSVSWYQQTPGQGLQFLFEYFSETQRNKGNFPGRFSGRQFSNSRSEMNVSTLELGDSALYLCASSLAGSSGRAGAYEQYFGPGTRLTVT.

The chain joins TRBV4-1 to TRBJ2-7; the D gene TCRdb calls, TRBD1, cannot be checked with no DNA. CDR1 and CDR2 from the germline V gene are MGHRA and YSYEKL. The CDR3 consists of 15 residues. Here the CDR3 reads CASSQVRTGGAEQYF.

The chain employs TRBV2 and TRBJ2-1; TCRdb returns TRBD1, unconfirmable since there is no DNA. The CDR3 spans 18 residues. Germline-derived CDR1 and CDR2 are SNHLY and FYNNEI. The CDR3 sequence is CASSGTVDILSSYNEQFF.

The chain joins TRBV7-9 to TRBJ2-3; the D gene TCRdb calls, TRBD2, cannot be checked with no DNA. The germline gives CDR1 SEHNR, CDR2 FQNEAQ (reference sequence). CDR3 length: 15 amino acids. The CDR3 region is CASSLVAGVTDTQYF.

This CDR3 is CSVFNKPGNTIYF. V and J are TRBV29-1 and TRBJ1-3. This CDR3 comprises 13 residues. Germline V gene lookup returns CDR1 SQVTM and CDR2 ANQGSEA.

The gene calls are TRBV15 and TRBJ2-4. Germline assignment: CDR1 LNHNV and CDR2 YYDKDF (reference sequence). CDR3 size: 14 residues. The CDR3: CATSSGVEENIQYF.

This sequence joins TRBV29-1 and TRBJ2-7. This CDR3 region has 13 residues. CDR1 SQVTM and CDR2 ANQGSEA come from the germline V gene. This chain's CDR3 is CSVGLGRNYEQYF.

J is TRBJ2-1 and V is TRBV7-9; TCRdb lists TRBD1, though no DNA is available to test this call. The germline V gene has CDR1 SEHNR and CDR2 FQNEAQ (reference sequence). The CDR3 sequence is 12 residues long. CDR3 protein: CASSTPGNEQFF.

V gene TRBV20-1 combines with J gene TRBJ2-3; as DNA is missing, the TRBD2 call by TCRdb cannot be tested. Germline V gives CDR1 DFQATT, CDR2 SNEGSKA (reference sequence). The CDR3 has 14 residues. The chain's CDR3 is CSALTWAGVDTQYF.

This sequence joins TRBV4-2 and TRBJ2-3. This CDR3 comprises 13 residues. The germline CDR1 and CDR2 sequences are LGHNA and YNFKEQ. The chain's CDR3 is CASSQAALDTQYF.

The gene calls are TRBV9 and TRBJ2-3; TCRdb's D gene call, TRBD2, goes unchecked for lack of DNA. Germline V lookup: CDR1 SGDLS, CDR2 YYNGEE. The CDR3 is made up of 14 amino acids. The CDR3: CASSVGGPSDTQYF.

The rearrangement joins TRBV11-3 to TRBJ2-3; TCRdb calls TRBD1, which cannot be checked without DNA. The CDR3 loop spans 16 amino acids. CDR1 is SGHNT and CDR2 is YENEEA in the germline V gene. Here the CDR3 reads CASSLSLSGGTDTQYF.

V and J are TRBV27 and TRBJ2-7; checking the TCRdb D call of TRBD2 is not possible without DNA. Per germline, CDR1 MNHEY and CDR2 SMNVEV (reference sequence). There are 14 residues in the CDR3. CDR3 region: CASSFRRVSYEQYF.

The CDR3 is CASTITGAGANVLTF. This sequence joins TRBV12-3 or TRBV12-4 and TRBJ2-6; TCRdb reports TRBD1, a call that lacks DNA to check it against. This CDR3 is built from 15 residues.

V and J are TRBV12-3 or TRBV12-4 and TRBJ1-4. CDR3 length: 15 amino acids. The CDR3 region is CASRLTGGAREKLFF.

The chain links TRBV21-1 to TRBJ2-6. TRBV21-1 represents a pseudogene. The CDR3 is 21 residues long. The CDR3 sequence is CASSASLDHESLITGANVLTF.

The chain carries TRBV5-1 and TRBJ2-7. Germline V gene data show CDR1 as SGHRS and CDR2 as YFSETQ. This CDR3 has 15 amino acids. Here the CDR3 reads CASSLAYSGTYEQYF.

This chain uses TRBV7-6 with TRBJ2-1. In germline, CDR1 is SGHVS, CDR2 FNYEAQ. The CDR3 covers 14 residues. CDR3 sequence reads: CASSLAIGWHEQFF.

This rearrangement joins TRBV3-1 to TRBJ1-2; TCRdb proposes TRBD1, but this gene call is untestable without DNA. The CDR3 sequence is 16 residues long. CDR1 LGHDT and CDR2 YNNKEL come from the germline V gene (reference sequence). CDR3 region: CASSQVTDSPNYGYTF.